This is a list of T cell receptor beta chains from one sample in a study of OX40 agonist ivuxolimab in advanced cancers. Generated by immunoSEQ multiplex PCR, the TCRdb table keeps only in-frame clones and is missing some. The sample records under 100,000 clones, roughly nine tenths being singletons. The sequences come from CD4+ or CD8+ T cells sorted from blood, collected in a trial of the OX40 agonist ivuxolimab. The origin of the receptors is an adult with an advanced solid tumor such as melanoma, head and neck, liver or kidney cancer. CDR3s include the opening cysteine and the closing phenylalanine or tryptophan. D genes are given only for firm matches. The size of a clone is reported for some rows only, either as once, few or many, or as a class for expanded clones.

abundance	d_gene	j_gene	v_gene	CDR3nt	CDR3aa
-	-	TRBJ2-2	TRBV18	TGTGCCAGCTCACCGGGCACCTCTTACACCGGGGAGCTGTTTTTT	CASSPGTSYTGELFF
-	TRBD2	TRBJ2-1	TRBV7-3	TGTGCCAGCAGCCCAAGGGGACTAGCGGGAGTCCATGAGCAGTTCTTC	CASSPRGLAGVHEQFF
once	-	TRBJ2-5	TRBV9	TGTGCCAGCAGCCCAGACCCCAGGGGCGAAGGAGAGACCCAGTACTTC	CASSPDPRGEGETQYF
-	TRBD1	TRBJ2-7	TRBV29-1	TGCAGCGTCGGGGACAGGGGCTACGAGCAGTACTTC	CSVGDRGYEQYF
-	TRBD2	TRBJ2-7	TRBV25-1	TGTGCCAGTGGGAGCCTTAAGTGGGGGGGCTACGAGCAGTACTTC	CASGSLKWGGYEQYF
-	TRBD1	TRBJ2-1	TRBV11-3	TGTGCCAGCAGCCCGAGGACAGGGAAGGTTGGGGGCAATGAGCAGTTCTTC	CASSPRTGKVGGNEQFF
-	-	TRBJ2-3	TRBV5-4	TGTGCCAGCAGCTTGGTCGGGGGTACGCAGTATTTT	CASSLVGGTQYF
-	-	TRBJ1-4	TRBV4-2	TGTGCCAGCAGCCAGCGGGGGCAGGGCGAAAAACTGTTTTTT	CASSQRGQGEKLFF
-	-	TRBJ2-3	TRBV19	TGTGCCAGTAGTATAGGGAGGGTGATAGATACGCAGTATTTT	CASSIGRVIDTQYF
-	-	TRBJ1-2	TRBV28	TGTGCCAGCAGTTCGCAAGCAAAGGGGACACTCTCCTATGGCTACACCTTC	CASSSQAKGTLSYGYTF
-	-	TRBJ2-5	TRBV7-8	TGTGCCAGCAGCTTACAAGCGGGTGATTGGGAGACCCAGTACTTC	CASSLQAGDWETQYF
-	-	TRBJ1-1	TRBV5-1	TGCGCCAGCAGCTGGGGCAGGGGTGGCACTGAAGCTTTCTTT	CASSWGRGGTEAFF
-	-	TRBJ2-7	TRBV28	TGTGCCAGCAGTTTGGGCAGCCTTTCCTACGAGCAGTACTTC	CASSLGSLSYEQYF
-	-	TRBJ2-1	TRBV5-6	TGTGCCAGCAGCTTCCGGGACGCTTACAATGAGCAGTTCTTC	CASSFRDAYNEQFF
-	-	TRBJ2-1	TRBV30	TGTGCCTGGAGTCAGGGGAGCTCCTACAATGAGCAGTTCTTC	CAWSQGSSYNEQFF